Included here is one TCR beta chain sequence, with context. This is likely a read error, given that the CDR3 carries no conserved phenylalanine or tryptophan at its end. The DNA is omitted, as the CDR3 cannot be located on it reliably, and the CDR3 follows TCRdb's listing. Both TCR beta VDJ combination and CDR3 sequence profiling were carried out. Genomic DNA was the template for this profiling. MiXCR was run by TCRdb on the reads, yielding one entry per CDR3 protein. Of around 250,000 distinct CDR3 sequences listed, approximately 80% are singletons. The CDR3 region is 12 residues in length, termini included. Germline V gives CDR1 SGHTA, CDR2 FQGNSA. The data stem from a study of CD8+CD57+ T cells in acquired aplastic anemia. Patients picked for sequencing had shown CD8+CD57+ cell expansion detected by flow cytometry. Blood sampling was performed on the patients, and none of them had received therapy by then.

Input material: sorted CD4+, CD8+, or CD8+CD57+ T cells (not recorded which) from PBMCs. The chain recombines TRBV7-2 with TRBJ2-3; whether TRBD1, the table's D call, matches the DNA was not checked. This clonotype was sampled from a human donor with aplastic anemia. CDR3 sequence: CANSLASGPDTQ.